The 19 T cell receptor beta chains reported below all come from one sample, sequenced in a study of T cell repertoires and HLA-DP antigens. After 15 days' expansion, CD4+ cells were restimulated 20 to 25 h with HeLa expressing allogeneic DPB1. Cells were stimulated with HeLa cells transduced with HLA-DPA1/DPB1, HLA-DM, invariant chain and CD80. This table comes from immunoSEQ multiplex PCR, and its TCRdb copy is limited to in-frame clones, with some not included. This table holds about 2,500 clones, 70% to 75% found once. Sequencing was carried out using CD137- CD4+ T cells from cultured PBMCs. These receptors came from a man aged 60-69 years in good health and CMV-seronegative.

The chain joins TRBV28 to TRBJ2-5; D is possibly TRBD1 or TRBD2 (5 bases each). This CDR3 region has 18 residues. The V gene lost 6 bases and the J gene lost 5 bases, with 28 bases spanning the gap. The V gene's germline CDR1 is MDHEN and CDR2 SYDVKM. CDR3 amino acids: CASSSIRRGVSGLETQYF. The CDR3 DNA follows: TGTGCCAGCAGCTCAATCCGAAGAGGGGTGTCTGGTTTGGAGACCCAGTACTTC.

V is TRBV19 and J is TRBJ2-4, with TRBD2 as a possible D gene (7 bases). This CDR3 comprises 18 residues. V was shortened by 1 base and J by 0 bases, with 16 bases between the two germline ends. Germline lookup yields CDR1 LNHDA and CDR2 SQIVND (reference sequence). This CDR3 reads CASSIGGGRAQAKNIQYF. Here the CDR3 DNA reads TGTGCCAGTAGTATAGGGGGGGGCAGGGCTCAAGCCAAAAACATTCAGTACTTC.

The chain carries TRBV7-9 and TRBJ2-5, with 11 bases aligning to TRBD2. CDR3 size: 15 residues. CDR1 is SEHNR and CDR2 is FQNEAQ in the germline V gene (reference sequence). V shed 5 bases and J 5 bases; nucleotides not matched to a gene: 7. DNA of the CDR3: TGTGCCAGCAGCATACTAGCGGGAGAGGGGGAGACCCAGTACTTC. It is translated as CASSILAGEGETQYF.

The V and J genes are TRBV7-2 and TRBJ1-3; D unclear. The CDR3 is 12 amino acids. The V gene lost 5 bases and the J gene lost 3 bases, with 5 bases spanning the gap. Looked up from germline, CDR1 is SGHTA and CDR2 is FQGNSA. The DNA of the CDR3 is TGTGCCAGCAGCCGGGGTGGAAACACCATATATTTT. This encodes CASSRGGNTIYF.

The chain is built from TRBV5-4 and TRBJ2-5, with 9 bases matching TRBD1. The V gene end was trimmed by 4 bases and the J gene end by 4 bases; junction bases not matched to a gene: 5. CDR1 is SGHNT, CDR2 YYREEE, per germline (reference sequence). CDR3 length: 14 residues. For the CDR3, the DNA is TGTGCCAGCAGCCTCGGACAGGGGAGAGAGACCCAGTACTTC. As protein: CASSLGQGRETQYF.

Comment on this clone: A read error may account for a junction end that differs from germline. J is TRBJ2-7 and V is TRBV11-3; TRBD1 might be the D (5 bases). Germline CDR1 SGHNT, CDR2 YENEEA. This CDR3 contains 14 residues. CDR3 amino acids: CASSLDSGTYEQYF. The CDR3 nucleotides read TGTGCCAGCAGCCTAGACAGTGGGACCTACGAGCAGTACTTC.

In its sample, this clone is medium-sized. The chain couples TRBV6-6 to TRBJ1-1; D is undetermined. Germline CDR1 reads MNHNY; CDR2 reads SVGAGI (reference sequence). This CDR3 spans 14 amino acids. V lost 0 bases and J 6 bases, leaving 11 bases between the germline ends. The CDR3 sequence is CASSYSNRQPEAFF. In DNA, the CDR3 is TGTGCCAGCAGTTACTCGAACCGGCAACCTGAAGCTTTCTTT.

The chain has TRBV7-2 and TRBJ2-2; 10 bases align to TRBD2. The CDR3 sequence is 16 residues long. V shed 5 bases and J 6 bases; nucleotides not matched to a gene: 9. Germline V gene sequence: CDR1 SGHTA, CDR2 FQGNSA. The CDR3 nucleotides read TGTGCCAGCAGCCCACAACCTAGCGGGGGCCCCGGGGAGCTGTTTTTT. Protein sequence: CASSPQPSGGPGELFF.

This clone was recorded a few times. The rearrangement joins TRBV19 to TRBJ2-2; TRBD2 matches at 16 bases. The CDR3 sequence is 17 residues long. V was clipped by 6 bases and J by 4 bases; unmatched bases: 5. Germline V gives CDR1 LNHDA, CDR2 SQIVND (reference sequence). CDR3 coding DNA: TGTGCCAGTAGGGGACTAGCGGGAGGGAGAAGCACCGGGGAGCTGTTTTTT. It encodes CASRGLAGGRSTGELFF. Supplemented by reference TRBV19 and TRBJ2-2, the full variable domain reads DGGITQSPKYLFRKEGQNVTLSCEQNLNHDAMYWYRQDPGQGLRLIYYSQIVNDFQKGDIAEGYSVSREKKESFPLTVTSAQKNPTAFYLCASRGLAGGRSTGELFFGEGSRLTVL.

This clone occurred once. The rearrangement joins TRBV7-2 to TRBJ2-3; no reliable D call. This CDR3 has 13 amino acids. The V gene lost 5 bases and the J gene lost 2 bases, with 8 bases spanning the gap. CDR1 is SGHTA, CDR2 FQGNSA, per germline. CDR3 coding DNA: TGTGCCAGCAGCCCCGACAACACAGATACGCAGTATTTT. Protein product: CASSPDNTDTQYF. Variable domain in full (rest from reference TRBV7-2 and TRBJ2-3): GAGVSQSPSNKVTEKGKDVELRCDPISGHTALYWYRQSLGQGLEFLIYFQGNSAPDKSGLPSDRFSAERTGGSVSTLTIQRTQQEDSAVYLCASSPDNTDTQYFGPGTRLTVL.

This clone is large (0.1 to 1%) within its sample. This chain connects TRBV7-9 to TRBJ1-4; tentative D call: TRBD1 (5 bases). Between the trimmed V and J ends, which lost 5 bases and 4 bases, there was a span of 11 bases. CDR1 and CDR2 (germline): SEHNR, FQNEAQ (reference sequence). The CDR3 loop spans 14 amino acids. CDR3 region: CASSLQGNNEKLFF. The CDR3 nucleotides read TGTGCCAGCAGCCTGCAGGGAAATAATGAAAAACTGTTTTTT.

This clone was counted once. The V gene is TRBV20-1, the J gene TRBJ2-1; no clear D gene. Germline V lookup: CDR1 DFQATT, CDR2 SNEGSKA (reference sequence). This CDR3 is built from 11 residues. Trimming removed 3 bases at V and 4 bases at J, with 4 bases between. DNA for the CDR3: TGCAGTGCTAGCGCGTACAATGAGCAGTTCTTC. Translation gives CSASAYNEQFF.

The CDR3 DNA follows: TGCGCCAGCAGCCAAGACACTGCAAAAGAGACCCAGTACTTC. This gives the protein CASSQDTAKETQYF. This rearrangement joins TRBV4-3 to TRBJ2-5; no definite D call. The CDR3 contains 14 residues. CDR1 LGHNA and CDR2 YSLEER come from the germline V gene. Trimming pared 0 bases from V and 3 bases from J, leaving 8 bases between.

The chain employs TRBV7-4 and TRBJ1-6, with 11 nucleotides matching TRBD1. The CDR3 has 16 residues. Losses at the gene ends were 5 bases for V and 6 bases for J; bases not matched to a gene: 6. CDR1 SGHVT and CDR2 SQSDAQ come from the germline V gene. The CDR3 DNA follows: TGTGCCAGCAGCGCCTGGGACAGGGGGTTTAATTCACCCCTCCACTTT. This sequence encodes CASSAWDRGFNSPLHF.

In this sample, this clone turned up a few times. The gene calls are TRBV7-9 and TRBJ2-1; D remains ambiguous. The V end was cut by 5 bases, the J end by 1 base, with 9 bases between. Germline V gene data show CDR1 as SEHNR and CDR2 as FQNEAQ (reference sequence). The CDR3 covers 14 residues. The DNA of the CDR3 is TGTGCCAGCAGCCCCGGATCTTCCTACAATGAGCAGTTCTTC. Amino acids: CASSPGSSYNEQFF.

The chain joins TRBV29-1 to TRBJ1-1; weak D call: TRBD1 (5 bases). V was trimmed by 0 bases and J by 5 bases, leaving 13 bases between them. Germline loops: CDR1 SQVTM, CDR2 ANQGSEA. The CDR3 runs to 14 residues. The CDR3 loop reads CSVEEPLGGTEAFF. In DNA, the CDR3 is TGCAGCGTTGAAGAACCCCTTGGGGGGACTGAAGCTTTCTTT.

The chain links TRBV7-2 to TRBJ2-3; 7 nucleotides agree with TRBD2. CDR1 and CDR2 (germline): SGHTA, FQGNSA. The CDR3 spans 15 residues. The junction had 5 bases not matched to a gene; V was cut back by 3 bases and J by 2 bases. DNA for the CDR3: TGTGCCAGCAGCTTCAGCGGGACCAACACAGATACGCAGTATTTT. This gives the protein CASSFSGTNTDTQYF.

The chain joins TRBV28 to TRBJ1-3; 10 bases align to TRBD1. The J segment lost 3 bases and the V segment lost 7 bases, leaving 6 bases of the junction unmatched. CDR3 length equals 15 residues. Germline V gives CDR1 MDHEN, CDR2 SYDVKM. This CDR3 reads CASTRDRGVGNTIYF. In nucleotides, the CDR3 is TGTGCCAGCACCCGGGACAGGGGCGTTGGAAACACCATATATTTT.

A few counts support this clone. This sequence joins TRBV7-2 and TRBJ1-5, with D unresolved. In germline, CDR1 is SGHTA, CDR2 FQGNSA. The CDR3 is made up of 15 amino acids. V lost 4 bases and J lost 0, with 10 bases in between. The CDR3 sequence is CASSSQGGSNQPQHF. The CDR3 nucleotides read TGTGCCAGCAGCTCTCAAGGAGGTAGCAATCAGCCCCAGCATTTT.